The 9 T cell receptor beta chains reported below all come from one sample, sequenced in a study of blood T cell repertoires in COVID-19. Libraries were prepared by immunoSEQ multiplex PCR; TCRdb keeps only in-frame clonotypes and omits some of them. There are roughly 57,000 clones in the sample; more than 85% occur only once, and around 3.1% lies in the top ten. Sequencing input: peripheral blood. The receptors derive from a human donor in a cohort sampled during active COVID-19.

V usage is TRBV7-9 and J usage is TRBJ2-1; possibly TRBD1 for D (6 bases). The CDR3 has 13 amino acids. Trimming removed 6 bases at V and 3 bases at J, with 9 bases between. Per germline, CDR1 SEHNR and CDR2 FQNEAQ (reference sequence). The CDR3 loop is CASRVDSYNEQFF. CDR3 sequence (DNA): TGTGCCAGCAGGGTGGACAGCTACAATGAGCAGTTCTTC. The whole variable domain, filled in from reference TRBV7-9 and TRBJ2-1, reads DTGVSQNPRHKITKRGQNVTFRCDPISEHNRLYWYRQTLGQGPEFLTYFQNEAQLEKSRLLSDRFSAERPKGSFSTLEIQRTEQGDSAMYLCASRVDSYNEQFFGPGTRLTVL.

CDR3 DNA: TGCGCCAGCAGCCACCCAGACAGCGAGCAGTACTTC. Its protein is CASSHPDSEQYF. The V gene is TRBV4-1, the J gene TRBJ2-7, with D perhaps TRBD1 (5 bases). Trimming removed 3 bases from V and 6 bases from J, with 9 bases in between. The CDR3 extends over 12 amino acids. Germline V CDR1 and CDR2: MGHRA, YSYEKL.

This clone was recorded only once. This rearrangement joins TRBV5-1 to TRBJ2-7; TRBD2 matches 7 bases. The V gene end was trimmed by 7 bases and the J gene end by 0 bases; junction bases not matched to a gene: 7. CDR1 SGHRS and CDR2 YFSETQ come from the germline V gene. The CDR3 extends over 14 amino acids. CDR3 sequence: CASATSESSYEQYF. CDR3 sequence (DNA): TGCGCCAGCGCTACTAGCGAGAGCTCCTACGAGCAGTACTTC.

This clone was seen once. The DNA for the CDR3 is TGTGCCTGGAGTCGGGTAGGGGTCAAAGATACGCAGTATTTT. This encodes CAWSRVGVKDTQYF. The rearrangement joins TRBV30 to TRBJ2-3; TRBD1 might be the D (5 bases). The germline V gene has CDR1 GTSNPN and CDR2 SVGIG (reference sequence). V dropped 2 bases and J dropped 5 bases, with 14 bases sitting between them. CDR3 length equals 14 residues. Combining the CDR3 with reference TRBV30 and TRBJ2-3 gives the whole variable domain SQTIHQWPATLVQPVGSPLSLECTVEGTSNPNLYWYRQAAGRGLQLLFYSVGIGQISSEVPQNLSASRPQDRQFILSSKKLLLSDSGFYLCAWSRVGVKDTQYFGPGTRLTVL.

V is TRBV6-5 and J is TRBJ2-5, with no clear D. The CDR3 runs 13 residues. The V gene's germline CDR1 is MNHEY and CDR2 SVGAGI. Trimming stripped 6 bases from V and 5 bases from J, with 13 bases between. The CDR3 coding sequence is TGTGCCAGCAGACTTTCCGCCACGGAGACCCAGTACTTC. This sequence encodes CASRLSATETQYF.

V and J are TRBV5-6 and TRBJ2-5, with no clear D. The germline CDR1 and CDR2 sequences are SGHDT and YYEEEE. Trimming left V 4 bases short and J 9 bases short, with 22 bases between. This CDR3 is built from 15 residues. CDR3: CASSTLVHPLRPQYF. The CDR3 DNA reads TGTGCCAGCAGCACCCTAGTGCACCCTCTGAGGCCCCAGTACTTC.

V usage is TRBV7-2 and J usage is TRBJ2-5; possible D gene TRBD1, 6 bases. The CDR3 loop spans 15 amino acids. Trimming took off 5 bases at V and 0 bases at J, with 13 bases between the two ends. Germline V gene sequence: CDR1 SGHTA, CDR2 FQGNSA. CDR3 protein: CASSPPGTNQETQYF. CDR3 DNA: TGTGCCAGCAGCCCTCCCGGGACAAACCAAGAGACCCAGTACTTC.

The DNA of the CDR3 is TGTGCCAGCAGTGGTTTGATCAGGTTCGGAGATACGCAGTATTTT. Translation: CASSGLIRFGDTQYF. This chain uses TRBV28 with TRBJ2-3; no reliable D call. V was cut by 5 bases and J by 5 bases, with 17 bases left in between. The germline gives CDR1 MDHEN, CDR2 SYDVKM. This CDR3 has 15 amino acids.

The chain uses TRBV18 and TRBJ1-2; D may be TRBD1 (6 bases). The ends were cut back, 4 bases at V and 8 bases at J, with 17 bases in the middle. This CDR3 spans 14 amino acids. Germline CDR1 and CDR2: KGHSH and LQKENI. For the CDR3, the DNA is TGTGCCAGCTCACAAGCACAGGGCTCCAAAGGCTACACCTTC. As protein: CASSQAQGSKGYTF.